Presented here are 14 T cell receptor beta chains from one specimen sequenced in a study of beta chain features in type 1 diabetes. The isolated RNA, all of it, was reverse transcribed, so expressed TCRB transcripts were what got sequenced. The assay was immunoSEQ multiplex PCR, and TCRdb's table has in-frame clones only and misses some. The sample contains approximately 330,000 clones, 9.5% to 11% of which appear only once. Sample: naive CD4+ T cells from blood. Receptors were obtained from a woman aged 25 to 45 in good health.

The V gene is TRBV19, the J gene TRBJ2-1, with 7 bases lining up with TRBD1. The length of the CDR3 is 15 residues. Germline V gives CDR1 LNHDA, CDR2 SQIVND (reference sequence). V shed 4 bases, J shed 5 bases, and the junction held 8 bases outside the gene matches. DNA for the CDR3: TGTGCCAGTAGTAAAGACAGGGTATTCGACAATGAGCAGTTCTTC. The encoded protein is CASSKDRVFDNEQFF.

This clone was counted a few times. The chain uses TRBV12-5 and TRBJ2-7, with no clear D. V lost 0 bases, J lost 2 bases, and 14 bases lay in between. Germline CDR1 LGHNT, CDR2 FRNRAP. The CDR3 length is 16 residues. The CDR3 protein is CASGLVVSGDAYEQYF. CDR3 nucleotide sequence: TGTGCTAGTGGTTTGGTGGTCTCAGGTGATGCCTACGAGCAGTACTTC.

A few counts support this clone. The genes are TRBV18 and TRBJ2-7, with no clear D. Trimming left V 2 bases short and J 0 bases short, with 8 bases between. CDR3 size: 14 residues. Per germline, CDR1 KGHSH and CDR2 LQKENI. CDR3 in DNA: TGTGCCAGCTCACCAATTCAGAACTCCTACGAGCAGTACTTC. Protein sequence: CASSPIQNSYEQYF.

Only a few counts were recorded for this clone. The CDR3 spells CASSVGGNPHF. Written as DNA, the CDR3 is TGTGCCAGTAGTGTGGGGGGTAATCCCCATTTT. The V gene is TRBV19, the J gene TRBJ1-5; D might be TRBD1 (5 bases). Germline V gives CDR1 LNHDA, CDR2 SQIVND (reference sequence). Trimming took off 5 bases at V and 16 bases at J, with 15 bases between the two ends. The CDR3 loop spans 11 amino acids.

V and J are TRBV7-2 and TRBJ2-3, with D perhaps TRBD2 (6 bases). From germline, CDR1 is SGHTA and CDR2 FQGNSA. The CDR3 spans 15 residues. V was pared by 1 base and J by 1 base, with 9 bases between. The CDR3 sequence is CASSLVGGGTDTQYF. The CDR3 DNA follows: TGTGCCAGCAGCTTAGTCGGAGGGGGCACAGATACGCAGTATTTT.

This clone was counted between two and nine times. This chain uses TRBV29-1 with TRBJ1-1; D unclear. The CDR3 has 13 amino acids. CDR1 and CDR2 (germline): SQVTM, ANQGSEA. With 6 bases removed from V and 10 bases from J, the gap between germline ends came to 21 bases. This chain's CDR3 is CSVLSGLLRRAFF. The CDR3, as DNA: TGCAGCGTACTATCAGGACTCCTTCGCCGAGCTTTCTTT.

The V gene is TRBV6-6, the J gene TRBJ2-1; 12 nucleotides match TRBD2. The CDR3 contains 14 residues. CDR1 and CDR2 from the germline V gene are MNHNY and SVGAGI (reference sequence). Losses at the gene ends were 5 bases for V and 7 bases for J; bases not matched to a gene: 3. The CDR3 DNA sequence: TGTGCCAGCAGTGGACTAGCGGGACTTAATGAGCAGTTCTTC. Translation: CASSGLAGLNEQFF.

The chain carries TRBV27 and TRBJ2-7; D gene unclear. Trimming left V 0 bases short and J 3 bases short, with 6 bases between. The CDR3 runs to 13 residues. Germline V gene sequence: CDR1 MNHEY, CDR2 SMNVEV (reference sequence). Here the CDR3 reads CASSLSNSYEQYF. The CDR3 DNA reads TGTGCCAGCAGTTTATCGAACAGCTACGAGCAGTACTTC.

This clone appeared a few times. The chain links TRBV29-1 to TRBJ2-5; tentatively, D is TRBD2 (5 bases). The V gene's germline CDR1 is SQVTM and CDR2 ANQGSEA. This CDR3 comprises 14 residues. The ends were cut back, 3 bases at V and 5 bases at J, with 16 bases in the middle. The CDR3 sequence: CSVDTDWGDETQYF. The CDR3 nucleotides are TGCAGCGTTGACACAGATTGGGGAGACGAGACCCAGTACTTC.

This clone was detected a few times. This rearrangement joins TRBV7-9 to TRBJ1-1; D remains unclear. This CDR3 spans 17 amino acids. Germline V gene data show CDR1 as SEHNR and CDR2 as FQNEAQ (reference sequence). Trimming shortened V by 0 bases and J by 0 bases, and 14 bases separated the two germline ends. CDR3 coding DNA: TGTGCCAGCAGCTTAGCGGGCCAAGGCCGCATGAACACTGAAGCTTTCTTT. Translation gives CASSLAGQGRMNTEAFF. Supplemented by reference TRBV7-9 and TRBJ1-1, the full variable domain reads DTGVSQNPRHKITKRGQNVTFRCDPISEHNRLYWYRQTLGQGPEFLTYFQNEAQLEKSRLLSDRFSAERPKGSFSTLEIQRTEQGDSAMYLCASSLAGQGRMNTEAFFGQGTRLTVV.

This clone was picked up a small number of times. The V call is TRBV19, the J call TRBJ2-5; 9 bases are a match to TRBD2. With V trimmed by 6 bases and J by 1 base, 3 bases remained unmatched. This CDR3 spans 14 amino acids. CDR1 is LNHDA and CDR2 is SQIVND in the germline V gene (reference sequence). CDR3 nucleotides: TGTGCCAGTAGATCGACTAGCGGCCAAGAGACCCAGTACTTC. This codes for CASRSTSGQETQYF.

This clone turned up a few times. The chain uses TRBV7-2 and TRBJ1-1; no firm D call. V shed 5 bases and J shed 0 bases, with 10 bases lying between them. Germline values: CDR1 SGHTA, CDR2 FQGNSA. This CDR3 contains 14 residues. CDR3 residues: CASSPNGLNTEAFF. CDR3 DNA: TGTGCCAGCAGCCCCAATGGGCTGAACACTGAAGCTTTCTTT.

J is TRBJ1-2 and V is TRBV4-2; D gene uncertain. This CDR3 has 14 amino acids. Germline V gene data show CDR1 as LGHNA and CDR2 as YNFKEQ. The V gene lost 8 bases and the J gene lost 4 bases, with 17 bases spanning the gap. In DNA, the CDR3 is TGTGCCAGCCAGTCCCTTCAAAGAGGCTATGGCTACACCTTC. Translation gives CASQSLQRGYGYTF.

This clone has just a few counts. The V call is TRBV14, the J call TRBJ2-1, with D tentatively TRBD2 (6 bases). V was pared by 0 bases and J by 15 bases, with 12 bases between. Germline V gives CDR1 SGHDN, CDR2 FVKESK. CDR3 length equals 12 residues. CDR3: CASSQDSGDPFF. CDR3 coding DNA: TGTGCCAGCAGCCAAGACTCGGGAGACCCGTTCTTC.